These T cell receptor beta chains were read from a single sample in a study of blood T cells in healthy people across ages. TCRdb used MiXCR to reprocess the 5' RACE reads, holding one entry per CDR3 protein. The sample records under 2,000,000 distinct CDR3 sequences, just under 50% being singletons. The sample taken for sequencing was blood. The receptor source for this set is a woman aged 40 to 50 in good health. The CDR3 runs from the conserved cysteine through the conserved F or W. Each record gives: J gene, D gene, V gene, clone size, CDR3 protein, CDR3 DNA. A D gene is named only where the DNA matches it firmly. Clone size is shown for a subset of rows, as once, few, many or a class of expanded clone.

j_call: TRBJ2-3; d_call: TRBD1; v_call: TRBV4-3; clone_size: few; cdr3_aa: CASSSDREPPDTQYF; cdr3_nt: TGCGCCAGCAGCTCTGACAGGGAGCCCCCAGATACGCAGTATTTT
j_call: TRBJ2-5; d_call: NA; v_call: TRBV28; clone_size: NA; cdr3_aa: CASRPQGAEQSF; cdr3_nt: TGTGCCAGCAGACCACAGGGAGCCGAGCAGTCCTTC
j_call: TRBJ2-7; d_call: NA; v_call: TRBV7-3; clone_size: NA; cdr3_aa: CASSLLRKGSYEQYF; cdr3_nt: TGTGCCAGCAGCTTACTTCGGAAAGGCTCCTACGAGCAGTACTTC
j_call: TRBJ2-1; d_call: TRBD1; v_call: TRBV20-1; clone_size: few; cdr3_aa: CSAQRQGWVRDEQFF; cdr3_nt: TGCAGTGCCCAGAGACAGGGGTGGGTACGAGATGAGCAGTTCTTC
j_call: TRBJ2-5; d_call: NA; v_call: TRBV7-9; clone_size: NA; cdr3_aa: CASSLDYDKLGTQYF; cdr3_nt: TGTGCCAGCAGCTTAGACTACGACAAATTGGGGACCCAGTACTTC
j_call: TRBJ1-4; d_call: NA; v_call: TRBV7-8; clone_size: NA; cdr3_aa: CASSAITGIDEKLFF; cdr3_nt: TGTGCCAGCAGCGCTATTACAGGGATCGACGAAAAACTGTTTTTT
j_call: TRBJ2-7; d_call: NA; v_call: TRBV9; clone_size: NA; cdr3_aa: CASSRRGGGNVEQYF; cdr3_nt: TGTGCCAGCAGCCGACGCGGAGGGGGGAACGTCGAGCAGTACTTC
j_call: TRBJ1-2; d_call: NA; v_call: TRBV28; clone_size: NA; cdr3_aa: CASSGAARGYTF; cdr3_nt: TGTGCCAGCAGTGGAGCGGCGCGGGGCTACACCTTC
j_call: TRBJ2-7; d_call: NA; v_call: TRBV20-1; clone_size: NA; cdr3_aa: CSAREGQLFSYEQYF; cdr3_nt: TGCAGTGCTAGGGAGGGACAGTTATTCTCCTACGAGCAGTACTTC
j_call: TRBJ1-2; d_call: NA; v_call: TRBV7-2; clone_size: NA; cdr3_aa: CASSPQHAGLRDGYTF; cdr3_nt: TGTGCCAGCAGCCCCCAACACGCGGGCCTTAGGGATGGCTACACCTTC
j_call: TRBJ2-3; d_call: NA; v_call: TRBV5-1; clone_size: few; cdr3_aa: CASSLEVRGRGDTQYF; cdr3_nt: TGCGCCAGCAGCTTGGAGGTTCGGGGAAGAGGGGATACGCAGTATTTT
j_call: TRBJ2-2; d_call: TRBD2; v_call: TRBV7-2; clone_size: NA; cdr3_aa: CASSLSASGRWELFF; cdr3_nt: TGTGCCAGCAGCTTAAGTGCCAGCGGGAGATGGGAGCTGTTTTTT
j_call: TRBJ1-2; d_call: TRBD1; v_call: TRBV20-1; clone_size: NA; cdr3_aa: CSGQGGIDYGYTF; cdr3_nt: TGCAGTGGCCAAGGGGGCATCGACTATGGCTACACCTTC
j_call: TRBJ2-1; d_call: TRBD1; v_call: TRBV5-1; clone_size: few; cdr3_aa: CASNSGGGRDEQFF; cdr3_nt: TGCGCCAGCAACTCAGGGGGCGGGCGCGATGAGCAGTTCTTC
j_call: TRBJ2-3; d_call: TRBD2; v_call: TRBV5-1; clone_size: many; cdr3_aa: CASSSAGGTDTQYF; cdr3_nt: TGCGCCAGCTCCTCCGCGGGGGGCACAGATACGCAGTATTTT
j_call: TRBJ1-2; d_call: NA; v_call: TRBV7-9; clone_size: NA; cdr3_aa: CAARGINYGYTF; cdr3_nt: TGTGCCGCCCGGGGGATAAACTATGGCTACACCTTC
j_call: TRBJ2-7; d_call: TRBD1; v_call: TRBV6-1; clone_size: NA; cdr3_aa: CASSVLIRDSYEQYF; cdr3_nt: TGTGCCAGCAGTGTCCTAATCCGGGACAGCTACGAGCAGTACTTC